This TCR beta chain was found in a study of OX40 agonist ivuxolimab in advanced cancers. There are 14 residues in the CDR3. In germline, CDR1 is LNHDA, CDR2 SQIVND (reference sequence). The J segment lost 5 bases and the V segment lost 0 bases, leaving 1 base of the junction unmatched. Only in-frame clones appear in the TCRdb table, and some are missing; sequencing was by immunoSEQ multiplex PCR. The sample shows approximately 160,000 clones, 90% to 95% of them seen only once. The chain employs TRBV19 and TRBJ1-1; TRBD1 aligns across 9 bases. Sequenced here: CD4+ or CD8+ T cells sorted from blood, sampled in a trial of the OX40 agonist ivuxolimab. The receptor was derived from an adult with an advanced solid tumor such as melanoma, head and neck, liver or kidney cancer. This CDR3 is CASSIEDRGTEAFF. For the CDR3, the DNA is TGTGCCAGTAGTATAGAGGACAGGGGAACTGAAGCTTTCTTT. Filled out from reference TRBV19 and TRBJ1-1, the complete variable domain reads DGGITQSPKYLFRKEGQNVTLSCEQNLNHDAMYWYRQDPGQGLRLIYYSQIVNDFQKGDIAEGYSVSREKKESFPLTVTSAQKNPTAFYLCASSIEDRGTEAFFGQGTRLTVV.